This TCR beta chain was retrieved from a study of T cell changes during pregnancy in multiple sclerosis. The data were produced by immunoSEQ multiplex PCR, yet TCRdb's version contains in-frame clones alone and is incomplete. Of more than 90,000 clones in the sample, roughly nine tenths were seen once. Specimen: peripheral blood, collected in the third trimester of pregnancy. The sequence was obtained from a female donor with multiple sclerosis, enrolled in a pregnancy study.

This chain's CDR3 is CASSVSGTYEQYF. CDR3 DNA: TGCGCCAGCAGCGTTAGCGGAACCTACGAGCAGTACTTC. This chain uses TRBV10-2 with TRBJ2-7, with a tentative D call TRBD2 (6 bases). The germline gives CDR1 WSHSY, CDR2 SAAADI. Trimming removed 6 bases from V and 2 bases from J, with 11 bases in between. The CDR3 consists of 13 residues.